This T cell receptor (beta chain) emerged from a study of T cells after yellow fever vaccination. Study conclusions and caveats: Sorted repertoires could include abundant contaminating clonotypes from bulk cells. Among primary-vaccination clones, most reappeared after the booster, at about 95% for CD4 and more than 75% for CD8. The appearance of a small share of clonotypes in both CD4 and CD8 compartments was observed.

TCR cDNA, made by 5'RACE template switching, carried an added universal primer site and UMIs. TCRdb re-called the 5' RACE reads through MiXCR, storing one row per CDR3 protein. Of about 320,000 distinct CDR3 sequences in the sample, 3.5% to 4.5% were seen once. There are a few counts of this clonotype. Antigen specificity is unknown. V was pared by 4 bases and J by 1 base, with 11 bases between. The V gene's germline CDR1 is SGHRS and CDR2 YFSETQ. The CDR3 has 15 amino acids. The chain combines TRBV5-1 with TRBJ2-2; D call uncertain. The receptor was isolated from a man between 18 and 29 years old who received the YFV17D yellow fever vaccine. This material consisted of PBMCs, taken 15 days after the yellow fever booster vaccination. The CDR3 loop is CASSALTENTGELFF. The CDR3 DNA sequence: TGCGCCAGCAGCGCCCTAACAGAGAACACCGGGGAGCTGTTTTTT.